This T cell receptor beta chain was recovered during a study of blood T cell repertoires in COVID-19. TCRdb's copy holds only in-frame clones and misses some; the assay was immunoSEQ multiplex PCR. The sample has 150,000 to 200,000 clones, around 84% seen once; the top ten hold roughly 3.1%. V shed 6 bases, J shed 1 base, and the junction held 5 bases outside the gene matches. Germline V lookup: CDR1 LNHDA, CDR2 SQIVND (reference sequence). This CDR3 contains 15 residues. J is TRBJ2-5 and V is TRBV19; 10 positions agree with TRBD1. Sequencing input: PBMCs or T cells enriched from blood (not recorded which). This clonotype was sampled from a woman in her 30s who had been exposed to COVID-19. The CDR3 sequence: CASSLDRGFQETQYF. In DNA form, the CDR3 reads TGTGCCAGTAGCTTGGACAGGGGGTTCCAAGAGACCCAGTACTTC.